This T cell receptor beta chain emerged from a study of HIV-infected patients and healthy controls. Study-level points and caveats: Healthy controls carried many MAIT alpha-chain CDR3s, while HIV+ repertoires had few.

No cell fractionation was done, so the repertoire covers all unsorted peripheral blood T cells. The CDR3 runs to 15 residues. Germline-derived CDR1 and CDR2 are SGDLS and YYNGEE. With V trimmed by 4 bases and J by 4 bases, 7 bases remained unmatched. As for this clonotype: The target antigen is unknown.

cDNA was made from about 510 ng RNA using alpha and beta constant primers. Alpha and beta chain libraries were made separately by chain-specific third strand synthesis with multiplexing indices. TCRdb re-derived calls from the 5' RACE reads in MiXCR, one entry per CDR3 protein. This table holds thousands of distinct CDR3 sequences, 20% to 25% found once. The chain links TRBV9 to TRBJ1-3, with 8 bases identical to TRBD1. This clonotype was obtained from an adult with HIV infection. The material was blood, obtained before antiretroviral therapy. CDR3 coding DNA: TGTGCCAGCAGCTTAACAGGGGGGAACGGAAACACCATATATTTT. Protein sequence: CASSLTGGNGNTIYF.